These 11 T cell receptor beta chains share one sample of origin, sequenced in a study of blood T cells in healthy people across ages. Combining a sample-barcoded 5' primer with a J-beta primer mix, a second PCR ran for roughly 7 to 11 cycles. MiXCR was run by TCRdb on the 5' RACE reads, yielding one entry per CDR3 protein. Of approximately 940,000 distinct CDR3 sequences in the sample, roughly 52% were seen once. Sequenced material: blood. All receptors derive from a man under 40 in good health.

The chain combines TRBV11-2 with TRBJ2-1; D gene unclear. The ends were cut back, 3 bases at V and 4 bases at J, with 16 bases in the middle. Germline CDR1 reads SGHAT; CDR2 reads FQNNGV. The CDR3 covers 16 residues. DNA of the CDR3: TGTGCCAGCAGCTTCCGAGAGGACGCTAGTTACAATGAGCAGTTCTTC. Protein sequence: CASSFREDASYNEQFF.

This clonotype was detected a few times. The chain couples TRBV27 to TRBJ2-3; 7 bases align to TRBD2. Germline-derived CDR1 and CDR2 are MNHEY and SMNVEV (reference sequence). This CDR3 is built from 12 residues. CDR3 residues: CPLAGEGDTQYF. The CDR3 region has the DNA TGTCCTCTGGCGGGGGAAGGAGATACGCAGTATTTT.

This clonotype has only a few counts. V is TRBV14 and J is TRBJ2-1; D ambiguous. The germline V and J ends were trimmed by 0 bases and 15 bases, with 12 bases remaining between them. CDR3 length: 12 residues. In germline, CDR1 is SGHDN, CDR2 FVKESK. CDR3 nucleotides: TGTGCCAGCAGCCAAGATCCGGTCATGGGGTTCTTC. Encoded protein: CASSQDPVMGFF.

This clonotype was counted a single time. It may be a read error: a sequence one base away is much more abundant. The CDR3 coding sequence is TGTGCCAGCAAAAGACAGGATACCGGGGAGCCGTTTTTT. Translated: CASKRQDTGEPFF. V and J are TRBV6-1 and TRBJ2-2; TRBD1 is a possible D gene (6 bases). Germline V lookup: CDR1 MNHNS, CDR2 SASEGT. This CDR3 contains 13 residues.

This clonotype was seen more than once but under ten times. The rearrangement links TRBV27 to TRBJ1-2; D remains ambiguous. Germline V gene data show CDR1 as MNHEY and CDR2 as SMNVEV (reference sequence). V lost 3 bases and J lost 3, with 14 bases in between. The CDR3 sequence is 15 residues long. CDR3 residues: CASSFASSGYYGYTF. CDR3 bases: TGTGCCAGCAGTTTTGCCTCGAGCGGATACTATGGCTACACCTTC.

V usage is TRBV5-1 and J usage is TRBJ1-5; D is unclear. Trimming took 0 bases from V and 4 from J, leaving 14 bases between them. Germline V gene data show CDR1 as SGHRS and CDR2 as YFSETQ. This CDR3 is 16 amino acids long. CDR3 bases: TGCGCCAGCAGCTTGGGATTCCTCCCTCCTAATCAGCCCCAGCATTTT. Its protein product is CASSLGFLPPNQPQHF.

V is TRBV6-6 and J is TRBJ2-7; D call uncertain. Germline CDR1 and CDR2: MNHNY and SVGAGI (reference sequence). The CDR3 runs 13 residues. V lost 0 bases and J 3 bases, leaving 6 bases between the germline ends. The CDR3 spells CASSYSALYEQYF. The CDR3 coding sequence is TGTGCCAGCAGTTACTCCGCCCTCTACGAGCAGTACTTC.

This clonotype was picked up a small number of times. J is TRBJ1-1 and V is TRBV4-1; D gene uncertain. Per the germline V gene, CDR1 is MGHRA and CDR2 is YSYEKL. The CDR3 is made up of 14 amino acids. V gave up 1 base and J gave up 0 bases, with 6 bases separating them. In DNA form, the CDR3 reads TGCGCCAGCAGCCAAGCACAGATGAACACTGAAGCTTTCTTT. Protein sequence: CASSQAQMNTEAFF.

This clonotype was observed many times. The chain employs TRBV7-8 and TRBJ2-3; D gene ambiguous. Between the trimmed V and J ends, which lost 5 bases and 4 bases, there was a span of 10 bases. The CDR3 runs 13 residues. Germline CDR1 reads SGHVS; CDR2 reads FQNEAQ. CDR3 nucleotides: TGTGCCAGCAGCCCTAGATCGCCAGATACGCAGTATTTT. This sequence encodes CASSPRSPDTQYF.

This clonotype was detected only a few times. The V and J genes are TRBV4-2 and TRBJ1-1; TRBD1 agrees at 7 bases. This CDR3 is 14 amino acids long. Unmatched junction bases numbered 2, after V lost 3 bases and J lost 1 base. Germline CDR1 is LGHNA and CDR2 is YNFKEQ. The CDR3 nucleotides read TGTGCCAGCAGCCAGGACAGGACGAACACTGAAGCTTTCTTT. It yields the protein CASSQDRTNTEAFF.

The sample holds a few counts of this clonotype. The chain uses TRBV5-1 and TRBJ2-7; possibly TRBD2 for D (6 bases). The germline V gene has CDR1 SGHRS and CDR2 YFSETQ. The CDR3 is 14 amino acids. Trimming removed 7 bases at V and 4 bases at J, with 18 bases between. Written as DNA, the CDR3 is TGCGCCAGCCCACCACGACCGACTAGGTACGAGCAGTACTTC. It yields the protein CASPPRPTRYEQYF. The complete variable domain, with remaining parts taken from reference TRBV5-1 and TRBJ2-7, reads KAGVTQTPRYLIKTRGQQVTLSCSPISGHRSVSWYQQTPGQGLQFLFEYFSETQRNKGNFPGRFSGRQFSNSRSEMNVSTLELGDSALYLCASPPRPTRYEQYFGPGTRLTVT.